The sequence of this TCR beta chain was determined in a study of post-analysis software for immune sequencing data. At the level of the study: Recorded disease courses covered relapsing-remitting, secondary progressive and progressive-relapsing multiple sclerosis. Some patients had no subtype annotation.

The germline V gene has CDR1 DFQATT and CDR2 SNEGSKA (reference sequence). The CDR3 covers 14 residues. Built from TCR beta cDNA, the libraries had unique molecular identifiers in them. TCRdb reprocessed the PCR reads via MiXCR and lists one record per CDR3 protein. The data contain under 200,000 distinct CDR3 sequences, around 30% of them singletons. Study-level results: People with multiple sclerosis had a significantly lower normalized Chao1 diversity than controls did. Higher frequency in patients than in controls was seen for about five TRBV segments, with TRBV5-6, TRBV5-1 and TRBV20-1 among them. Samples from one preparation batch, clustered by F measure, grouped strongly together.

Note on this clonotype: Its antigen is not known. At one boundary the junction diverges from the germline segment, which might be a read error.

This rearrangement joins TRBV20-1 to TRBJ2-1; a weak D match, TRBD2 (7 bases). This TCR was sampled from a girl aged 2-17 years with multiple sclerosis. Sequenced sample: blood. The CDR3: CSAKGGSSYNERYF. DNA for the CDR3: TGCAGTGCAAAGGGGGGGAGCTCCTACAATGAGCGGTACTTC.